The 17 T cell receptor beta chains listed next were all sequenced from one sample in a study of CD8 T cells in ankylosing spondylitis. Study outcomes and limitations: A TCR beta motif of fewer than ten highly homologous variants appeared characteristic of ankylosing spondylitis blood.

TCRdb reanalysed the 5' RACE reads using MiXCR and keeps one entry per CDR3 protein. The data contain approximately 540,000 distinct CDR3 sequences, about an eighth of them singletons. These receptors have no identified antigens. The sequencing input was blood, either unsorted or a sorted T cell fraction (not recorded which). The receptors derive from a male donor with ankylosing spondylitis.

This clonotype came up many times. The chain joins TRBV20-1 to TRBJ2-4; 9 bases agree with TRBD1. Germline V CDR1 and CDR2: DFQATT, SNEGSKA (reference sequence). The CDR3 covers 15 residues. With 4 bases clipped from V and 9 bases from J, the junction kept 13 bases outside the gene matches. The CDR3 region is CSANPGQGRLGIQYF. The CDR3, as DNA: TGCAGTGCTAATCCGGGACAGGGACGACTAGGCATTCAGTACTTC.

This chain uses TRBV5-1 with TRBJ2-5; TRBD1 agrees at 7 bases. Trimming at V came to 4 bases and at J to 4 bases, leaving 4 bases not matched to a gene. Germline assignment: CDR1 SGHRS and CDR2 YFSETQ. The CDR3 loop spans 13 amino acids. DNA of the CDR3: TGCGCCAGCAGCAAGGGGGCGGGAGAGACCCAGTACTTC. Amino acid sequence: CASSKGAGETQYF.

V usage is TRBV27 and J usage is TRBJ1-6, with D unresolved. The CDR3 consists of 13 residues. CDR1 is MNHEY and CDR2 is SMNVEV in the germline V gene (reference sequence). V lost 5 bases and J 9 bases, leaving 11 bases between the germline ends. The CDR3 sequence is CASSLRTFSPLHF. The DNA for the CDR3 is TGTGCCAGCAGTCTCAGGACTTTTTCACCCCTCCACTTT.

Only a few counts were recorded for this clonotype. The CDR3 sequence is CASSSTALYYGYTF. The CDR3 DNA sequence: TGTGCCAGCAGCTCCACAGCACTATACTATGGCTACACCTTC. V gene TRBV7-9 combines with J gene TRBJ1-2; D not resolved. Trimming shortened V by 4 bases and J by 3 bases, and 12 bases separated the two germline ends. The CDR3 length is 14 residues. Looked up from germline, CDR1 is SEHNR and CDR2 is FQNEAQ (reference sequence).

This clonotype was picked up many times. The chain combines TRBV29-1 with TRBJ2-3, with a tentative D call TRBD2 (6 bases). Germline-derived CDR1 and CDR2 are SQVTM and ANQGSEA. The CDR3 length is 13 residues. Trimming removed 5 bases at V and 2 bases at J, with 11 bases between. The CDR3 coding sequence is TGCAGCGTTTCGGAACTAGCCACAGATACGCAGTATTTT. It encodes CSVSELATDTQYF.

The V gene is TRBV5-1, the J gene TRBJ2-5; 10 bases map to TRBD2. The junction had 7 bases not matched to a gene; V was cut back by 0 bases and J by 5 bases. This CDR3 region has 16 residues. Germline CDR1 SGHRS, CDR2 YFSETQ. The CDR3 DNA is TGCGCCAGCAGCTTGGAGCTAGCGGGAGTTCGGGAGACCCAGTACTTC. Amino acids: CASSLELAGVRETQYF.

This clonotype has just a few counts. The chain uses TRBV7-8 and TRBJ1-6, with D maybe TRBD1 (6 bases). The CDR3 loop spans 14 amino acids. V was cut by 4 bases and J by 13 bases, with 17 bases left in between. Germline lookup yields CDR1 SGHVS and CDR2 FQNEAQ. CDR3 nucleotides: TGTGCCAGCAGCTCATACAGGGCGGTGGTGCCCCTCCACTTT. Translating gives CASSSYRAVVPLHF. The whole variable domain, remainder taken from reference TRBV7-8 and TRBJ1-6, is GAGVSQSPRYKVAKRGQDVALRCDPISGHVSLFWYQQALGQGPEFLTYFQNEAQLDKSGLPSDRFFAERPEGSVSTLKIQRTQQEDSAVYLCASSSYRAVVPLHFGNGTRLTVT.

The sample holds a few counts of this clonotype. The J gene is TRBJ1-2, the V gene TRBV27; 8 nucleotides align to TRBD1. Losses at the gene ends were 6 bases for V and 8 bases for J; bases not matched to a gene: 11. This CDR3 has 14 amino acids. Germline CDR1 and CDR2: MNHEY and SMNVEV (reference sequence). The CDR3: CASRKTGGVEGYTF. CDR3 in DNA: TGTGCCAGCAGAAAAACAGGGGGTGTGGAAGGCTACACCTTC.

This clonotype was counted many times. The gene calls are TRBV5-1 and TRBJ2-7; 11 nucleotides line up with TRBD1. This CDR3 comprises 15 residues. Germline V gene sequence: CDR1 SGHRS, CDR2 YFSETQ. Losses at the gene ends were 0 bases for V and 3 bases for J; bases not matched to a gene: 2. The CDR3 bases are TGCGCCAGCAGCTTGGGGACAGGGGGCTACTACGAGCAGTACGTC. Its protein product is CASSLGTGGYYEQYV.

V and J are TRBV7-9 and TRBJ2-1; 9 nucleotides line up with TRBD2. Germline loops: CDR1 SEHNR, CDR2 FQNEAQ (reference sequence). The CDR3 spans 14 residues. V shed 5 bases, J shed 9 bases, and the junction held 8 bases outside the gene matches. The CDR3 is CASSKGLAGVEQFF. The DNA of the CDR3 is TGTGCCAGCAGCAAAGGTTTAGCGGGGGTTGAGCAGTTCTTC.

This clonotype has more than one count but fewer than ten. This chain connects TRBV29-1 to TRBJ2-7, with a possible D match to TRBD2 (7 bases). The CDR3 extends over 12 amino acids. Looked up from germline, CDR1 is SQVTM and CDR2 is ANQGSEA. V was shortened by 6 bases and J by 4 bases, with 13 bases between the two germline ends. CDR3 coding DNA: TGCAGCGTCATAGGGGGGGGATACGAGCAGTACGTC. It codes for CSVIGGGYEQYV.

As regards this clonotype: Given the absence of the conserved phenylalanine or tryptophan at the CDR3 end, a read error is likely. The CDR3: CASSITSLQETQYY. CDR3 DNA sequence: TGTGCCAGTAGTATTACTAGCCTGCAAGAGACCCAGTACTAC. The rearrangement links TRBV19 to TRBJ2-5; D is perhaps TRBD2 (6 bases). Germline CDR1 and CDR2: LNHDA and SQIVND (reference sequence). CDR3 length: 14 residues. The V end lost 3 bases, the J end lost 2 bases, and 10 bases lay between the germline ends.

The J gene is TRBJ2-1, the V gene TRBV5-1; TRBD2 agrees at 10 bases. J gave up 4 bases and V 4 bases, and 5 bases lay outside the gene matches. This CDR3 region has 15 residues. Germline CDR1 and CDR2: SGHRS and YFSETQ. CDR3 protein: CASSTGLASYNEQFF. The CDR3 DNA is TGCGCCAGCAGCACGGGACTAGCGTCTTACAATGAGCAGTTCTTC.

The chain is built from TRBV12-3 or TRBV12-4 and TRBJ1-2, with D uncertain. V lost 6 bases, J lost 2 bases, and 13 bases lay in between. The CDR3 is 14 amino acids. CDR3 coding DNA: TGTGCCAGCAGCGCCCAGTGGGAAAACTATGGCTACACCTTC. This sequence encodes CASSAQWENYGYTF.

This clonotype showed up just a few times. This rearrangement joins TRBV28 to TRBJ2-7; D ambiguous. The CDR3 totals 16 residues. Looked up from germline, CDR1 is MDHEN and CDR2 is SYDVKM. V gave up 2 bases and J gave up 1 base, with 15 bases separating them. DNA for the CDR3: TGTGCCAGCAGTTTACCCATTGTCGCAGAATCCTACGAGCAGTACTTC. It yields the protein CASSLPIVAESYEQYF.

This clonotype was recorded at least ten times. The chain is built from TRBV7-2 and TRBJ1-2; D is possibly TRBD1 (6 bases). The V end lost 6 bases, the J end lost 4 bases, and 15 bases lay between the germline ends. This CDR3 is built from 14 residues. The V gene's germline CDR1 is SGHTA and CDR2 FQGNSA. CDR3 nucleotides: TGTGCCAGCAGAAATACCGGGACACTCTATGGCTACACCTTC. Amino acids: CASRNTGTLYGYTF.

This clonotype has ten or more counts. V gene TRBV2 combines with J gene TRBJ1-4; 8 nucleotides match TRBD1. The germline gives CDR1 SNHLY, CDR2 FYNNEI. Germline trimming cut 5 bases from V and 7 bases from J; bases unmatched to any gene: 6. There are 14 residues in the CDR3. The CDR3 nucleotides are TGTGCCAGCAGTCCTGGGACAGGTGGTGAAAAACTGTTTTTT. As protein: CASSPGTGGEKLFF.